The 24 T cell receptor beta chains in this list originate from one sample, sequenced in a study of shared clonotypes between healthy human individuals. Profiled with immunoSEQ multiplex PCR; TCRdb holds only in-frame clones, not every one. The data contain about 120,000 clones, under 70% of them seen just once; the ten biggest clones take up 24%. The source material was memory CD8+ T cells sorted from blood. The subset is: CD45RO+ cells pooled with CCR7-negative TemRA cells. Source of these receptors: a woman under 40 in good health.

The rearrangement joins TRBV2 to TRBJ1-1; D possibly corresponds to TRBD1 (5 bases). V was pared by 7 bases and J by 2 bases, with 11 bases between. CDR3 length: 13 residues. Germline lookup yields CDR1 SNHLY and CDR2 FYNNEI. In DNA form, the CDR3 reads TGTGCCAGCATGCAGGGAATAAACACTGAAGCTTTCTTT. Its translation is CASMQGINTEAFF.

This CDR3 reads CASSKGGAEAFF. The CDR3 coding sequence is TGTGCCAGCAGCAAAGGGGGGGCTGAAGCTTTCTTT. The J gene is TRBJ1-1, the V gene TRBV2, with D possibly TRBD1 on 6 matching bases. The V gene lost 6 bases and the J gene lost 6 bases, with 11 bases spanning the gap. The CDR3 has 12 amino acids. The germline V gene encodes CDR1 SNHLY and CDR2 FYNNEI.

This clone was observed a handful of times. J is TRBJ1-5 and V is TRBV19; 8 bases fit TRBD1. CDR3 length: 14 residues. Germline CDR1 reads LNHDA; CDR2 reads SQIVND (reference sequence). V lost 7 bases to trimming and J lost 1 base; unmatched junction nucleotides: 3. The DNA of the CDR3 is TGTGCCAGTAATCAGGGGGCGAGCAATCAGCCCCAGCATTTT. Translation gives CASNQGASNQPQHF.

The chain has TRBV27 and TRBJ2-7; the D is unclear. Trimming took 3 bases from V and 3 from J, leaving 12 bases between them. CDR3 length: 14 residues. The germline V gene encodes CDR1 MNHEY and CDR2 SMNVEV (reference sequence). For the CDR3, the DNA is TGTGCCAGCAGTTTGTATAAGGGTTTCTACGAGCAGTACTTC. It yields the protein CASSLYKGFYEQYF.

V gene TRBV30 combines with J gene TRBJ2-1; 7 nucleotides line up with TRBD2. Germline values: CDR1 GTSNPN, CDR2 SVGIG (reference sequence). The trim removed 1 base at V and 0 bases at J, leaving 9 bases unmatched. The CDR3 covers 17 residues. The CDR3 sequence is CAWSGLAAKSSYNEQFF. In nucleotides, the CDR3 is TGTGCCTGGAGTGGTCTAGCGGCAAAAAGCTCCTACAATGAGCAGTTCTTC.

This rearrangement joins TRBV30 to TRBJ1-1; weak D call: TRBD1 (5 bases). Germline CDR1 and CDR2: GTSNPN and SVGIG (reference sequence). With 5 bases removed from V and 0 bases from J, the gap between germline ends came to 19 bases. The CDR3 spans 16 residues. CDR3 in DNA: TGTGCCTGGGCCAGGGCGGGCTTTGACATGAACACTGAAGCTTTCTTT. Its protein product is CAWARAGFDMNTEAFF.

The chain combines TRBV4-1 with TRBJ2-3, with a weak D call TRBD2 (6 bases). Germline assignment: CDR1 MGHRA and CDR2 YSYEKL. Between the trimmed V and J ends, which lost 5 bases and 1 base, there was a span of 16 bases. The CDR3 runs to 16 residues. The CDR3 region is CASSAGESGGTDTQYF. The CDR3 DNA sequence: TGCGCCAGCAGCGCTGGGGAGTCGGGAGGCACAGATACGCAGTATTTT.

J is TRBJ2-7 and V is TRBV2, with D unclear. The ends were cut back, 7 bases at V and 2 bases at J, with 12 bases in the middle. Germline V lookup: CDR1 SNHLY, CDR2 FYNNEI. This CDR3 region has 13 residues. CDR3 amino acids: CASTGPPAYEQYF. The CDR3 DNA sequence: TGTGCCAGCACAGGACCTCCAGCCTACGAGCAGTACTTC. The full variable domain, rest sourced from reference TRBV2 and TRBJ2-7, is EPEVTQTPSHQVTQMGQEVILRCVPISNHLYFYWYRQILGQKVEFLVSFYNNEISEKSEIFDDQFSVERPDGSNFTLKIRSTKLEDSAMYFCASTGPPAYEQYFGPGTRLTVT.

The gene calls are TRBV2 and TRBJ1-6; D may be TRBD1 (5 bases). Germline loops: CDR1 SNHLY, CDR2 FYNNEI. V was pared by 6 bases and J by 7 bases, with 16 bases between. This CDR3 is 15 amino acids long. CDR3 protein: CASRPTTAWNSPLHF. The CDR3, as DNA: TGTGCCAGCAGGCCCACGACAGCTTGGAATTCACCCCTCCACTTT.

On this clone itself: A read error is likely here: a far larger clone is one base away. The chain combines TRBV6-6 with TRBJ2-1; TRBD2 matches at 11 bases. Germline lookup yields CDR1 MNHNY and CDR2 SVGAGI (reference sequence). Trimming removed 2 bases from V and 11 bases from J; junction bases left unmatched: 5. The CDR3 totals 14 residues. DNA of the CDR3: TGTGCCAGCAGTTACGAGACTAGCGGGAATAAGCAGTTCTTC. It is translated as CASSYETSGNKQFF.

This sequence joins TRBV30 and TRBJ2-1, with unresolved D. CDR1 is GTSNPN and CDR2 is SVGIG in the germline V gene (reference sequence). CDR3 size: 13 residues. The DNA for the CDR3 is TGTGCTGTGGAGTGGGTCTCCTACAATGAGCAGTTCTTC. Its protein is CAVEWVSYNEQFF.

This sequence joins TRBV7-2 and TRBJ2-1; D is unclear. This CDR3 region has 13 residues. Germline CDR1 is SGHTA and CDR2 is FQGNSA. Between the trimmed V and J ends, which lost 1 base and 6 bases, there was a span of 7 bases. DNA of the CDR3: TGTGCCAGCAGCTTAGTGGTTAGCAATGAGCAGTTCTTC. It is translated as CASSLVVSNEQFF.

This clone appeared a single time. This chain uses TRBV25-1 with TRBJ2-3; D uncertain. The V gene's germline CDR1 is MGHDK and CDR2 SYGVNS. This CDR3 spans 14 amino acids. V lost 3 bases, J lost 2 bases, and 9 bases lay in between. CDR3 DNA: TGTGCCAGCAGTGATGGAAGGCCCACAGATACGCAGTATTTT. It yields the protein CASSDGRPTDTQYF.

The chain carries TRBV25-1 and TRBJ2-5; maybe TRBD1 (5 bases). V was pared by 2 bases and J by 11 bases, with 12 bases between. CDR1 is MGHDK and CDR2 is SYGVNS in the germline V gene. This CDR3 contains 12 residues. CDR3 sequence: CASSERQLEQYF. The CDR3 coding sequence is TGTGCCAGCAGTGAAAGACAGCTGGAGCAGTACTTC.

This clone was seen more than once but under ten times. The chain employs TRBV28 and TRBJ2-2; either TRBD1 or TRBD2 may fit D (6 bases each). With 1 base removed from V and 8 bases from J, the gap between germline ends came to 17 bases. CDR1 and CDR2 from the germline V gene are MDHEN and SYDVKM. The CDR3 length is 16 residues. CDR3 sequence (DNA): TGTGCCAGCAGTTTATTTCGGAGGGGGTCAGCTGGGGAGCTGTTTTTT. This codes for CASSLFRRGSAGELFF.

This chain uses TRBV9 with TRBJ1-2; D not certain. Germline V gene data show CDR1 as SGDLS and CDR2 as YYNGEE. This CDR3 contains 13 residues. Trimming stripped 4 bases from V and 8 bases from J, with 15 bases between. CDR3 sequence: CASSPRGGAGYTF. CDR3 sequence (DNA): TGTGCCAGCAGCCCCCGGGGTGGCGCGGGCTACACCTTC.

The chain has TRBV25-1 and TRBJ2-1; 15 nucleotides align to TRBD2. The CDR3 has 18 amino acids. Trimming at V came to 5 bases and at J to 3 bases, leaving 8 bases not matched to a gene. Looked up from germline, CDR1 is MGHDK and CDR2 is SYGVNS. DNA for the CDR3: TGTGCCAGCAGTTCGCCCGGGACTAGCGGGAGGTACTACAATGAGCAGTTCTTC. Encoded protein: CASSSPGTSGRYYNEQFF. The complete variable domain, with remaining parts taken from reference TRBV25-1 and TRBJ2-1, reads EADIYQTPRYLVIGTGKKITLECSQTMGHDKMYWYQQDPGMELHLIHYSYGVNSTEKGDLSSESTVSRIRTEHFPLTLESARPSHTSQYLCASSSPGTSGRYYNEQFFGPGTRLTVL.

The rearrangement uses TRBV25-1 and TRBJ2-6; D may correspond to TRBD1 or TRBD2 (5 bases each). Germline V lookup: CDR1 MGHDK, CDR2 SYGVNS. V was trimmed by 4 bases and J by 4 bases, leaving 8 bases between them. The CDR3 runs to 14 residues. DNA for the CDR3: TGTGCCAGCAGTGTAGGGGAGGGGGCCAACGTCCTGACTTTC. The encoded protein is CASSVGEGANVLTF.

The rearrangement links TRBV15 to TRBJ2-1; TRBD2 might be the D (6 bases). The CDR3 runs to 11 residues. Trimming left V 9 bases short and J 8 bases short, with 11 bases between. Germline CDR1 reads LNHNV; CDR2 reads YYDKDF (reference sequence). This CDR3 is CATTSGYEQFF. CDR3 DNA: TGTGCCACTACAAGCGGGTATGAGCAGTTCTTC.

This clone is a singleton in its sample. CDR3 DNA sequence: TGTGCCAGCGGACGGGGGAACACTGAAGCTTTCTTT. This encodes CASGRGNTEAFF. The chain carries TRBV6-5 and TRBJ1-1; D is uncertain. Germline V CDR1 and CDR2: MNHEY, SVGAGI. V lost 8 bases to trimming and J lost 1 base, with 8 bases between them. The length of the CDR3 is 12 residues.

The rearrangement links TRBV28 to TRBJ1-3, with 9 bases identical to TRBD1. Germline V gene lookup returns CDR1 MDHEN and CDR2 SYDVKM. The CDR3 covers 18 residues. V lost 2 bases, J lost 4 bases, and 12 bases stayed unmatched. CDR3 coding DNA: TGTGCCAGCAGTTTAACTTCCGGGGACAGGGTTTCGGGAAACACCATATATTTT. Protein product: CASSLTSGDRVSGNTIYF.

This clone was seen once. This CDR3 is CAISDFLDRGPQYSNQPQHF. The CDR3 region has the DNA TGTGCCATCAGTGACTTCTTGGACAGGGGGCCGCAATATAGCAATCAGCCCCAGCATTTT. The V call is TRBV10-3, the J call TRBJ1-5; 11 bases match TRBD1. The CDR3 is made up of 20 amino acids. Trimming at V came to 3 bases and at J to 0 bases, leaving 13 bases not matched to a gene. Per germline, CDR1 ENHRY and CDR2 SYGVKD.

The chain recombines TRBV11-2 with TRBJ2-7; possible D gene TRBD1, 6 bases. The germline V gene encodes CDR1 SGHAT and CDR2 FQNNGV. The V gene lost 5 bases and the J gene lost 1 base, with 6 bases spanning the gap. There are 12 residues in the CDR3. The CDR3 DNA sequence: TGTGCCAGCAGCAGGGGGTCCTACGAGCAGTACTTC. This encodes CASSRGSYEQYF. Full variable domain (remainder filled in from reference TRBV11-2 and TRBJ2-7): EAGVAQSPRYKIIEKRQSVAFWCNPISGHATLYWYQQILGQGPKLLIQFQNNGVVDDSQLPKDRFSAERLKGVDSTLKIQPAKLEDSAVYLCASSRGSYEQYFGPGTRLTVT.

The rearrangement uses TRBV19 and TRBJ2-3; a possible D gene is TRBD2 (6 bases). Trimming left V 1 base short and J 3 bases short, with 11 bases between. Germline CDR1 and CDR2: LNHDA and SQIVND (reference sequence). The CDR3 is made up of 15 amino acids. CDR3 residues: CASSIVGTRTDTQYF. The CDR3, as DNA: TGTGCCAGTAGTATAGTAGGGACTCGTACAGATACGCAGTATTTT.